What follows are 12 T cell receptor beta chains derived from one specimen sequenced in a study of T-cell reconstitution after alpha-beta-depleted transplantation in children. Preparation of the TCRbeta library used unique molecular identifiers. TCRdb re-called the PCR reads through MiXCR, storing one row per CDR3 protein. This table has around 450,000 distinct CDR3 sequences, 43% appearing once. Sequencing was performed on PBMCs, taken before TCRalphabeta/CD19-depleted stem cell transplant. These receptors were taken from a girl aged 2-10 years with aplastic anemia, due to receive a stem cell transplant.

CDR3 loop: CASSFAPGKNTGELFF. CDR3 in DNA: TGCGCCAGCAGCTTTGCTCCCGGGAAGAACACCGGGGAGCTGTTTTTT. J is TRBJ2-2 and V is TRBV5-1; tentative D call: TRBD2 (5 bases). The CDR3 is made up of 16 amino acids. The ends were cut back, 2 bases at V and 1 base at J, with 12 bases in the middle. Germline values: CDR1 SGHRS, CDR2 YFSETQ.

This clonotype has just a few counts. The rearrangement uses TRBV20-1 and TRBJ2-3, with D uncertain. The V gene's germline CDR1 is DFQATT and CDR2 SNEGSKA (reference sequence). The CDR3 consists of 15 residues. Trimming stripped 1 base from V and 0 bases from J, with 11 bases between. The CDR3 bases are TGCAGTGCTAGAGCCTTCCAGGAGAGCACAGATACGCAGTATTTT. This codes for CSARAFQESTDTQYF.

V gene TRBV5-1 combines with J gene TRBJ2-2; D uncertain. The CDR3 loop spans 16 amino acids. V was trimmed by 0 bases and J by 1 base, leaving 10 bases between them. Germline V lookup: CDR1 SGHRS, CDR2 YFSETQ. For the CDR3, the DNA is TGCGCCAGCAGCTTGGGCGGAGTCCTGAACACCGGGGAGCTGTTTTTT. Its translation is CASSLGGVLNTGELFF.

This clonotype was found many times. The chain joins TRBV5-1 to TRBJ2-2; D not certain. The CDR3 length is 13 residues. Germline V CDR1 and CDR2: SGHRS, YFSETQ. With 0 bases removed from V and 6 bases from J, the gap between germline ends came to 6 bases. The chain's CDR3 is CASSLGAAGELFF. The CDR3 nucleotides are TGCGCCAGCAGCTTGGGGGCGGCCGGGGAGCTGTTTTTT.

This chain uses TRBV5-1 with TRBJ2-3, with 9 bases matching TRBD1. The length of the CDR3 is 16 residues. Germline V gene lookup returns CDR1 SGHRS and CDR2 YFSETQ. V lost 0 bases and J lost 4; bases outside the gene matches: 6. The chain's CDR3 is CASSLGDRDYADTQYF. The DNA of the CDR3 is TGCGCCAGCAGCTTGGGGGACAGGGACTATGCAGATACGCAGTATTTT. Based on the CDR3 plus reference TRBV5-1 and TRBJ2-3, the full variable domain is KAGVTQTPRYLIKTRGQQVTLSCSPISGHRSVSWYQQTPGQGLQFLFEYFSETQRNKGNFPGRFSGRQFSNSRSEMNVSTLELGDSALYLCASSLGDRDYADTQYFGPGTRLTVL.

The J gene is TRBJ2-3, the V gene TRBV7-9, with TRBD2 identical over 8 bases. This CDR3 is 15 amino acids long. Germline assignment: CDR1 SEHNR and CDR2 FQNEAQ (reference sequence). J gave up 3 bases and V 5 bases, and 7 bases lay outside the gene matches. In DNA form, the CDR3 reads TGTGCCAGCAGCATACTAGCGGTGGGGACAGATACGCAGTATTTT. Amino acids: CASSILAVGTDTQYF.

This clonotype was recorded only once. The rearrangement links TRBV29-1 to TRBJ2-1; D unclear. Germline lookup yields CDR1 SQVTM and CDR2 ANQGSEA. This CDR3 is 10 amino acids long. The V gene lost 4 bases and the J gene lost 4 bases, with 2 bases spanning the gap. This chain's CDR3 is CSVVYNEQFF. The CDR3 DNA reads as TGCAGCGTTGTTTACAATGAGCAGTTCTTC.

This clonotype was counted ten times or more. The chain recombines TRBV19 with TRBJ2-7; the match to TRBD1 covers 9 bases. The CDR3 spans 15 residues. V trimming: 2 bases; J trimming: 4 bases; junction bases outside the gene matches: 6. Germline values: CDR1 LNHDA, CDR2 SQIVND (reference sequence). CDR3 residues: CASSIKPGQGYEQYF. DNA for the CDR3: TGTGCCAGTAGTATAAAACCGGGACAGGGTTACGAGCAGTACTTC.

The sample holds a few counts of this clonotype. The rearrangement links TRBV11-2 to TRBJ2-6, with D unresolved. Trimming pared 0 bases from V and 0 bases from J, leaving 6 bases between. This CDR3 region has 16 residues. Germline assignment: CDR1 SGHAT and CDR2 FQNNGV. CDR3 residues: CASSLDWGSGANVLTF. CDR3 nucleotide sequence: TGTGCCAGCAGCTTAGATTGGGGCTCTGGGGCCAACGTCCTGACTTTC.

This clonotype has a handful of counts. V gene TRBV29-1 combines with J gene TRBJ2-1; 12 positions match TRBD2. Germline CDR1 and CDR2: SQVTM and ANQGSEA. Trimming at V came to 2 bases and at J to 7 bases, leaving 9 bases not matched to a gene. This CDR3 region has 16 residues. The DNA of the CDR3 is TGCAGCGTTGAACCCCCCGGGACTAGCGGGCCTAATGAGCAGTTCTTC. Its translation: CSVEPPGTSGPNEQFF.

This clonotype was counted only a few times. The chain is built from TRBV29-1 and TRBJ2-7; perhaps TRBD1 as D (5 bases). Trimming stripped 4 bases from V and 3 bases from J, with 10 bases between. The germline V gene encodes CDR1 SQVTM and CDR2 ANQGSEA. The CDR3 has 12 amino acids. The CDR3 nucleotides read TGCAGCGTTGTGACAGAGAGCTACGAGCAGTACTTC. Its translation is CSVVTESYEQYF.

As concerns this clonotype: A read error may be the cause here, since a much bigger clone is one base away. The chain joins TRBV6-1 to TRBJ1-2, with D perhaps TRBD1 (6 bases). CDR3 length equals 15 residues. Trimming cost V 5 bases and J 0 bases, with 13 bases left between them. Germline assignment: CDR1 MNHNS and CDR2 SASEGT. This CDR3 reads CASSTIGGSNYGYTF. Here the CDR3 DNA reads TGTGCCAGCAGTACAATAGGGGGTTCTAACTATGGCTACACCTTC.